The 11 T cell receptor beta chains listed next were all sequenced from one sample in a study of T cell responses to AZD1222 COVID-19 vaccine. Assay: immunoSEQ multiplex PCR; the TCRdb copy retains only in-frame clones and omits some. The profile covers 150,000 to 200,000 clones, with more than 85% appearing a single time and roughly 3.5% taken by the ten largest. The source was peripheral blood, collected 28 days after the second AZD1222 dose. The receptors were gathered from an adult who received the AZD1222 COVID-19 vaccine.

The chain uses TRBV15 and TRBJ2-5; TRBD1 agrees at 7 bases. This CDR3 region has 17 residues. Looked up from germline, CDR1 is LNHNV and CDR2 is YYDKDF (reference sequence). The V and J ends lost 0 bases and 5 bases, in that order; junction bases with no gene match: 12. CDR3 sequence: CATSRDLTQGPPETQYF. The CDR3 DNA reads TGTGCCACCAGCAGAGATCTGACACAGGGGCCACCCGAGACCCAGTACTTC.

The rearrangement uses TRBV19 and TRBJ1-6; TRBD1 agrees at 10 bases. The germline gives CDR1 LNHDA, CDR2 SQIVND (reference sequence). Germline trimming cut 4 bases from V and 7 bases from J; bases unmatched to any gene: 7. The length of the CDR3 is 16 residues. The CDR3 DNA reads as TGTGCCAGTAGTAGGGGACCGGGACAGGGGAATTCACCCCTCCACTTT. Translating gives CASSRGPGQGNSPLHF.

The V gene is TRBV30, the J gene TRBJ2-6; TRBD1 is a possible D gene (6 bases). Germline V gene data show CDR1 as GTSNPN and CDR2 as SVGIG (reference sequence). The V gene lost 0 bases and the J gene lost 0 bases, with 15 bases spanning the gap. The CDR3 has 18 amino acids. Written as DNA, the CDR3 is TGTGCCTGGAGTGTACGCACAGGGTTTTACTCTGGGGCCAACGTCCTGACTTTC. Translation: CAWSVRTGFYSGANVLTF.

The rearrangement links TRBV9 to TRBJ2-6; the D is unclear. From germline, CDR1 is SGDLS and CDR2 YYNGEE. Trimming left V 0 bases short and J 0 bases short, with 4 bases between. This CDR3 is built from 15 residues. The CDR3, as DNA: TGTGCCAGCAGCGTAGCCATCTCTGGGGCCAACGTCCTGACTTTC. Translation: CASSVAISGANVLTF. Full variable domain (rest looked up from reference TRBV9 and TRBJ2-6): DSGVTQTPKHLITATGQRVTLRCSPRSGDLSVYWYQQSLDQGLQFLIQYYNGEERAKGNILERFSAQQFPDLHSELNLSSLELGDSALYFCASSVAISGANVLTFGAGSRLTVL.

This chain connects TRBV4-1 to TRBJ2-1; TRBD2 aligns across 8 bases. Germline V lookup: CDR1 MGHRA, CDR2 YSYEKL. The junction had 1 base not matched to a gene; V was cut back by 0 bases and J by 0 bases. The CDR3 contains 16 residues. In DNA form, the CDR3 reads TGCGCCAGCAGCCAAGATGCGGGGGGCTCCTACAATGAGCAGTTCTTC. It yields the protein CASSQDAGGSYNEQFF.

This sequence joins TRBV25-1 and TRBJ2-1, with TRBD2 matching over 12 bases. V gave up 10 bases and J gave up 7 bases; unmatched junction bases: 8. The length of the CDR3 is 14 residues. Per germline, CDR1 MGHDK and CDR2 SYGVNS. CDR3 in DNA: TGTGCCACCTCATCTAGCGGGAGGGTAAATGAGCAGTTCTTC. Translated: CATSSSGRVNEQFF.

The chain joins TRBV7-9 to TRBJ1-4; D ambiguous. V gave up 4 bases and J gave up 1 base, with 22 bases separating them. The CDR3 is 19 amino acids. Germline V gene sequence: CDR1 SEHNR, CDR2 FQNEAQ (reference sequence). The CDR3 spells CASSSGTYGPAKTNEKLFF. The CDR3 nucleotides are TGTGCCAGCAGCTCGGGCACATACGGGCCGGCGAAAACTAATGAAAAACTGTTTTTT.

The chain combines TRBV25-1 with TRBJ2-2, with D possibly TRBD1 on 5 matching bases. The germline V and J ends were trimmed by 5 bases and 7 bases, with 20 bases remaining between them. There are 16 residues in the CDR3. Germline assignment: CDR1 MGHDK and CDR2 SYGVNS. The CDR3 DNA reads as TGTGCCAGCAGTTCAATGACAGCCCAAGACGTCGGGGAGCTGTTTTTT. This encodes CASSSMTAQDVGELFF.

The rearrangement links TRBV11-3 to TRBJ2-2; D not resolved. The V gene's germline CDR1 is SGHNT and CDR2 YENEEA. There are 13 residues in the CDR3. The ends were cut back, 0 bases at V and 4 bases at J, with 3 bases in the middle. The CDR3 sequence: CASSLDRTGELFF. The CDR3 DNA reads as TGTGCCAGCAGCTTAGACCGCACCGGGGAGCTGTTTTTT.

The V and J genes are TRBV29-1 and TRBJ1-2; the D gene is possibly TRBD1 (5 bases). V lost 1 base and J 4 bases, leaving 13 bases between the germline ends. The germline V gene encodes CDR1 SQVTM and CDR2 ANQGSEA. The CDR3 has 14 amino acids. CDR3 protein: CSVEGLGVSYGYTF. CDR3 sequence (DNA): TGCAGCGTTGAAGGGTTAGGGGTTAGCTATGGCTACACCTTC. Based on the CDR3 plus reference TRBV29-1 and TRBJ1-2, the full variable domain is SAVISQKPSRDICQRGTSLTIQCQVDSQVTMMFWYRQQPGQSLTLIATANQGSEATYESGFVIDKFPISRPNLTFSTLTVSNMSPEDSSIYLCSVEGLGVSYGYTFGSGTRLTVV.

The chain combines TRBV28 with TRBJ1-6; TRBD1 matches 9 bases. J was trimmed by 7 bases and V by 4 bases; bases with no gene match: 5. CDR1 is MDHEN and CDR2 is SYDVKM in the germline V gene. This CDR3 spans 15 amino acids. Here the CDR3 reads CASSSSTGGNSPLHF. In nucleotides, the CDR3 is TGTGCCAGCAGTTCCTCTACAGGGGGCAATTCACCCCTCCACTTT.